These T cell receptor beta chains were read from a single sample in a study of shared clonotypes between healthy human individuals. Method: immunoSEQ multiplex PCR; TCRdb's copy keeps in-frame clones and lacks some. This sample has about 500,000 clones, with 70% to 80% found just once. The sample was PBMCs. The receptors stem from a middle-aged woman in good health. Some clones in this sample may be carry-over from other donors' samples. CDR3s include the opening cysteine and the closing phenylalanine or tryptophan. D genes are given only for firm matches. A row's size may be missing; if present it is once, few, many or a size class.

v_gene	len	abundance	d_gene	j_gene	CDR3aa	CDR3nt
TRBV2	12	.	.	TRBJ2-7	CASSEEANEQYF	TGTGCCAGCAGTGAAGAAGCGAACGAGCAGTACTTC
TRBV6-5	12	.	.	TRBJ2-7	CASTNLPGEQYF	TGTGCCAGCACCAACCTGCCCGGCGAGCAGTACTTC
TRBV30	13	few	.	TRBJ1-1	CAWSVLMNTEAFF	TGTGCCTGGAGTGTTTTGATGAACACTGAAGCTTTCTTT
TRBV9	15	.	.	TRBJ2-1	CASSVGVRDGHEQFF	TGTGCCAGCAGCGTAGGGGTGCGGGACGGCCATGAGCAGTTCTTC
TRBV7-6	13	.	.	TRBJ1-1	CASSLRQNTEAFF	TGTGCCAGCAGCCTCCGACAGAACACTGAAGCTTTCTTT
TRBV7-9	17	.	TRBD2	TRBJ2-7	CASSLTTSGRDSYEQYF	TGTGCCAGCAGCTTAACGACTAGCGGGAGGGATTCCTACGAGCAGTACTTC
TRBV19	13	.	.	TRBJ2-7	CASSMAVAYEQYF	TGTGCCAGTAGTATGGCGGTAGCCTACGAGCAGTACTTC
TRBV7-2	15	.	.	TRBJ2-5	CASSLGRALGETQYF	TGTGCCAGCAGCTTAGGCAGGGCCCTGGGGGAGACCCAGTACTTC
TRBV7-8	14	.	TRBD1	TRBJ2-7	CASSFRDRGREQYF	TGTGCCAGCAGCTTCCGGGACAGGGGCCGGGAGCAGTACTTC
TRBV30	12	.	TRBD1	TRBJ1-2	CAWSRTGHGYTF	TGTGCCTGGAGTAGGACAGGGCATGGCTACACCTTC
TRBV28	16	.	.	TRBJ2-3	CASSPYGAGHTDTQYF	TGTGCCAGCAGTCCTTATGGGGCGGGGCACACAGATACGCAGTATTTT
TRBV28	13	.	TRBD2	TRBJ2-7	CASSASGTYEQYF	TGTGCCAGCAGCGCTAGCGGAACCTACGAGCAGTACTTC
TRBV2	17	.	.	TRBJ2-7	CASSPTWRRTGSYEQYF	TGTGCCAGCAGTCCCACTTGGCGCCGGACTGGGAGCTACGAGCAGTACTTC
TRBV28	14	few	TRBD1	TRBJ2-7	CASRTGQATYEQYF	TGTGCCAGCAGAACGGGACAGGCCACCTACGAGCAGTACTTC
TRBV27	17	.	TRBD2	TRBJ2-1	CASSFGTSGSSYNEQFF	TGTGCCAGCAGTTTCGGGACTAGCGGAAGCTCCTACAATGAGCAGTTCTTC
TRBV28	14	.	TRBD1	TRBJ1-2	CASSFSGTAYGYTF	TGTGCCAGCAGTTTTTCCGGGACAGCCTATGGCTACACCTTC
TRBV27	15	.	TRBD1	TRBJ2-7	CASSLSWDRAYEQYF	TGTGCCAGCAGTTTGAGTTGGGACAGGGCCTACGAGCAGTACTTC
TRBV5-1	14	.	.	TRBJ2-2	CASSLVSGTGELFF	TGCGCCAGCAGCTTGGTTAGCGGCACCGGGGAGCTGTTTTTT
TRBV6-5	14	.	.	TRBJ1-5	CASSRDYSNQPQHF	TGTGCCAGCAGTCGGGATTATAGCAATCAGCCCCAGCATTTT
TRBV11-2	16	few	TRBD2	TRBJ2-7	CASSLTGTSGTYEQYF	TGTGCCAGCAGCCTCACCGGGACTAGCGGGACCTACGAGCAGTACTTC
TRBV21-1	20	.	.	TRBJ2-5	CASSKVGGTSGSHQGKTQYF	TGTGCCAGCAGCAAAGTAGGGGGGACTAGCGGGAGTCATCAGGGAAAGACCCAGTACTTC
TRBV29-1	12	.	.	TRBJ2-1	CSVGPSYNEQFF	TGCAGCGTCGGACCCTCCTACAATGAGCAGTTCTTC
TRBV7-8	15	.	TRBD2	TRBJ2-5	CASSPPTSGRETQYF	TGTGCCAGCAGCCCACCGACTAGCGGGAGGGAGACCCAGTACTTC
TRBV18	14	.	.	TRBJ2-1	CASSPLGSIAEQFF	TGTGCCAGCTCACCACTCGGATCTATTGCGGAGCAGTTCTTC
TRBV20-1	10	.	.	TRBJ2-1	CSTLSNEQFF	TGCAGTACCTTATCCAATGAGCAGTTCTTC
TRBV7-8	16	many	TRBD1	TRBJ2-1	CASSPDRVSHYNEQFF	TGTGCCAGCAGCCCGGACAGGGTTTCCCACTATAATGAGCAGTTCTTC
TRBV19	16	.	TRBD1	TRBJ2-3	CASSPHRGLSADTQYF	TGTGCCAGTAGTCCTCACAGGGGGCTTTCAGCAGATACGCAGTATTTT
TRBV4-1	16	few	TRBD2	TRBJ2-1	CASSRGWGTRINEQFF	TGCGCCAGCAGCCGCGGATGGGGGACTAGAATCAATGAGCAGTTCTTC
TRBV4-2	16	.	TRBD1	TRBJ2-7	CASSQEPGQGSYEQYF	TGTGCCAGCAGCCAAGAGCCGGGACAGGGTTCCTACGAGCAGTACTTC
TRBV19	16	.	.	TRBJ1-3	CASSVPGLTSGNTIYF	TGTGCCAGTAGTGTACCGGGACTCACCTCTGGAAACACCATATATTTT
TRBV7-2	15	.	TRBD1	TRBJ2-6	CASTSRGQGTNVLTF	TGTGCCAGCACCTCCCGAGGACAGGGCACCAACGTCCTGACTTTC
TRBV27	13	.	.	TRBJ2-3	CASSLYYTDTQYF	TGTGCCAGCAGTTTGTACTACACAGATACGCAGTATTTT
TRBV11-2	15	few	TRBD2	TRBJ2-7	CASRSGLAGADEQYF	TGTGCCAGCAGATCGGGACTAGCGGGAGCAGACGAGCAGTACTTC
TRBV28	15	.	.	TRBJ2-7	CASSLRGPVSYEQYF	TGTGCCAGCAGTTTACGGGGGCCAGTGTCCTACGAGCAGTACTTC
TRBV27	12	.	.	TRBJ2-7	CASGRGYYEQYF	TGTGCCAGCGGTAGGGGGTACTACGAGCAGTACTTC
TRBV7-3	14	.	.	TRBJ2-5	CASSLGSPGETQYF	TGTGCCAGCAGCTTAGGATCCCCGGGGGAGACCCAGTACTTC
TRBV5-1	14	.	TRBD1	TRBJ2-5	CASSETQGAKTQYF	TGCGCCAGCAGCGAAACACAGGGGGCGAAGACCCAGTACTTC
TRBV4-1	12	.	.	TRBJ2-1	CASSQVYNEQFF	TGCGCCAGCAGCCAAGTCTACAATGAGCAGTTCTTC
TRBV2	15	.	TRBD1	TRBJ2-1	CASSELRTGGSVGFF	TGTGCCAGCAGTGAACTGAGGACAGGAGGCTCGGTCGGGTTCTTC
TRBV27	13	.	.	TRBJ1-1	CASSLQRNTEAFF	TGTGCCAGCAGCCTCCAGCGGAACACTGAAGCTTTCTTT
TRBV5-5	15	.	.	TRBJ2-2	CASSLAGGNTGELFF	TGTGCCAGCAGCTTGGCCGGGGGCAACACCGGGGAGCTGTTTTTT
TRBV6-5	14	.	TRBD1	TRBJ1-2	CASSRDRGNYGYTF	TGTGCCAGCAGCCGGGACAGGGGGAACTATGGCTACACCTTC
TRBV7-9	14	.	.	TRBJ1-1	CASSLGAGNTEAFF	TGTGCCAGCAGCTTAGGGGCAGGAAACACTGAAGCTTTCTTT
TRBV25-1	17	few	TRBD1	TRBJ2-2	CASSENPGQGNTGELFF	TGTGCCAGCAGTGAAAATCCGGGACAGGGGAACACCGGGGAGCTGTTTTTT
TRBV10-3	14	few	TRBD1	TRBJ2-7	CASTRDSVTYEQYF	TGTGCCAGCACCCGGGACAGCGTCACCTACGAGCAGTACTTC